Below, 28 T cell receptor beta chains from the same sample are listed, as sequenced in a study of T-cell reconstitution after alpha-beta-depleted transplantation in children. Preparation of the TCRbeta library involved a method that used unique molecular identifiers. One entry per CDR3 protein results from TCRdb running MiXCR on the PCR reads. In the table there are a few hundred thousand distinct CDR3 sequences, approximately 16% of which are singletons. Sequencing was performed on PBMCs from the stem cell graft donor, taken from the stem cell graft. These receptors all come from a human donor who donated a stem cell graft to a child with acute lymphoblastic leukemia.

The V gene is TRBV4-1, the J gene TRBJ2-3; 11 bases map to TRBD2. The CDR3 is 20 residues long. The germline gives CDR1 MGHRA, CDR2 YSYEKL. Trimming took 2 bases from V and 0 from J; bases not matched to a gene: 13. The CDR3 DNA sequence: TGCGCCAGCAGCCAATTCCGAACAGGGACTAGCGGAACTAGCACAGATACGCAGTATTTT. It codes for CASSQFRTGTSGTSTDTQYF.

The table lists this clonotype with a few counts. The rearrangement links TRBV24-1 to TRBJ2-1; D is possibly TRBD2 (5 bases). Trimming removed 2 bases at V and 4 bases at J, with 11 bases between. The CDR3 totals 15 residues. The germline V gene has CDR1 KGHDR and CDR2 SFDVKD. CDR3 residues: CATSDSERLYNEQFF. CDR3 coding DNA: TGTGCCACCAGTGATTCGGAGCGGCTGTACAATGAGCAGTTCTTC.

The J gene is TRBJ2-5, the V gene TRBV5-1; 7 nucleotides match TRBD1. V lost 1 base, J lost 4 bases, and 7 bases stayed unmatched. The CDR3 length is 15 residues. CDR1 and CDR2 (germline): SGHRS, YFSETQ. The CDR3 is CASSLIGQGVETQYF. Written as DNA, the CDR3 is TGCGCCAGCAGCTTGATCGGGCAGGGGGTAGAGACCCAGTACTTC.

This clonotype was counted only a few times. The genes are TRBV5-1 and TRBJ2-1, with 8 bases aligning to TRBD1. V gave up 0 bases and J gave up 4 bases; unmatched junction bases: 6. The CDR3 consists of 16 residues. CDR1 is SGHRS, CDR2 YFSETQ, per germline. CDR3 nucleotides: TGCGCCAGCAGCTTGGAGGGCAGGGGGCCTTACAATGAGCAGTTCTTC. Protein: CASSLEGRGPYNEQFF. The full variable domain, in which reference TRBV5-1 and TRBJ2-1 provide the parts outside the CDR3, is KAGVTQTPRYLIKTRGQQVTLSCSPISGHRSVSWYQQTPGQGLQFLFEYFSETQRNKGNFPGRFSGRQFSNSRSEMNVSTLELGDSALYLCASSLEGRGPYNEQFFGPGTRLTVL.

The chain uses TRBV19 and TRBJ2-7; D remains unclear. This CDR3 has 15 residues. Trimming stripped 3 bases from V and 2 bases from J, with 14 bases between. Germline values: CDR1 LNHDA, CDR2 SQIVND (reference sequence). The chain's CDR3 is CASSIRGVQTYEQYF. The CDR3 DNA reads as TGTGCCAGTAGTATTCGTGGAGTCCAAACCTACGAGCAGTACTTC.

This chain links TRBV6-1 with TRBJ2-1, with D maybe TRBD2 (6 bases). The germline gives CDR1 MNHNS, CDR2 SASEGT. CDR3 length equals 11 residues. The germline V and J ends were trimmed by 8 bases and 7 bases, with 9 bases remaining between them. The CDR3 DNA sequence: TGTGCCAGCGGAAGCGGGAATGAGCAGTTCTTC. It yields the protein CASGSGNEQFF.

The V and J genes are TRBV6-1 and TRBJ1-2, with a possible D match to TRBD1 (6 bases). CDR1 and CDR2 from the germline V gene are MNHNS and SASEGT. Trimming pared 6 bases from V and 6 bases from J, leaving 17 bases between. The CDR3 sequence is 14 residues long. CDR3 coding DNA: TGTGCCAGCAGCCCTGGGACAAGATGGGATGGCTACACCTTC. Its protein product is CASSPGTRWDGYTF.

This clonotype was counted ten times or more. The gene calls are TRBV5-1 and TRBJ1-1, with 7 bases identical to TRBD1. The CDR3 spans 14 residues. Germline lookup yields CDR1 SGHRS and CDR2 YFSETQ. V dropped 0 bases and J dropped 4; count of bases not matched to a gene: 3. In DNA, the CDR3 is TGCGCCAGCAGCTTGGGAGGGGGCCTCACTGAAGCTTTCTTT. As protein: CASSLGGGLTEAFF.

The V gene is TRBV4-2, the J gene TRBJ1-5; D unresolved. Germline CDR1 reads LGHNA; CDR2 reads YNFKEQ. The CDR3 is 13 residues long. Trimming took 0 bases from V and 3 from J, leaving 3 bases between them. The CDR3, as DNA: TGTGCCAGCAGCCAAGAATACAATCAGCCCCAGCATTTT. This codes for CASSQEYNQPQHF.

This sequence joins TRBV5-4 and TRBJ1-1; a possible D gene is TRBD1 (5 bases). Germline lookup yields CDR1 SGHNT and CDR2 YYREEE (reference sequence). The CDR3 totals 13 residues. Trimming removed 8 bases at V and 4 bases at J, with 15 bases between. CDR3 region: CASPGEWGTEAFF. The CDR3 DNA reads TGTGCCAGTCCGGGGGAATGGGGCACTGAAGCTTTCTTT.

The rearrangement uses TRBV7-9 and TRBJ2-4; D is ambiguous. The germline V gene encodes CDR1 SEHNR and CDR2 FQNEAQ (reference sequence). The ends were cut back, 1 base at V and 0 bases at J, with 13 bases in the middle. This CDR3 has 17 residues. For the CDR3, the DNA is TGTGCCAGCAGCTTAGAGGGAACTCTTCTAGCCAAAAACATTCAGTACTTC. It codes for CASSLEGTLLAKNIQYF.

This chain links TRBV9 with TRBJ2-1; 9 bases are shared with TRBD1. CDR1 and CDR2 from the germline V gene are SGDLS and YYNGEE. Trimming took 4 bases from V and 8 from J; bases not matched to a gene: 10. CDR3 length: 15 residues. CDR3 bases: TGTGCCAGCAGCTCGGCCGGGACAGGGATGTATGAGCAGTTCTTC. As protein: CASSSAGTGMYEQFF.

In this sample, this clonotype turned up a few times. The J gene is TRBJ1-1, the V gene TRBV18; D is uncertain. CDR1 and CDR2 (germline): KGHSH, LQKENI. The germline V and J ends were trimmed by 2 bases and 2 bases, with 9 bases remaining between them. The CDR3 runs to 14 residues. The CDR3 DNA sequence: TGTGCCAGCTCACCAGGGATCACTAACACTGAAGCTTTCTTT. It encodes CASSPGITNTEAFF.

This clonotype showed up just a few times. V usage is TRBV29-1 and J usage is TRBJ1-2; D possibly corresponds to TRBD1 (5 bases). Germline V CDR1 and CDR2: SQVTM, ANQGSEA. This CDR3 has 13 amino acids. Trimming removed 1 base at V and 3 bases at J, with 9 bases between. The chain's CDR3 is CSVEARVHYGYTF. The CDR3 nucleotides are TGCAGCGTTGAAGCCAGGGTTCACTATGGCTACACCTTC.

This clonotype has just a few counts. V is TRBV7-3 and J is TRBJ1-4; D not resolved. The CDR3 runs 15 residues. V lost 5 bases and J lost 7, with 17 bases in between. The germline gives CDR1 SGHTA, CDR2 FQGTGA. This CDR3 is CASSPTKTPGEKLFF. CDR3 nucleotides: TGTGCCAGCAGCCCAACAAAGACACCGGGTGAAAAACTGTTTTTT.

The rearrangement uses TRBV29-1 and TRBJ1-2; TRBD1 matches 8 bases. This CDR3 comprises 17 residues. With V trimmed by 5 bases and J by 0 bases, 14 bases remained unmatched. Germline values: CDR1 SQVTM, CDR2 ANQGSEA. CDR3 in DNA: TGCAGCGTTCTTCTTACAGGGGGTCCACAGCCTAACTATGGCTACACCTTC. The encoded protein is CSVLLTGGPQPNYGYTF. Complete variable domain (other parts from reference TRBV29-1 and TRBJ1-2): SAVISQKPSRDICQRGTSLTIQCQVDSQVTMMFWYRQQPGQSLTLIATANQGSEATYESGFVIDKFPISRPNLTFSTLTVSNMSPEDSSIYLCSVLLTGGPQPNYGYTFGSGTRLTVV.

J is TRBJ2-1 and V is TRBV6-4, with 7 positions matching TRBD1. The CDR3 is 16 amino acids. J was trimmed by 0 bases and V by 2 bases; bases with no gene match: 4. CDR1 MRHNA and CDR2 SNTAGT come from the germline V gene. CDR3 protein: CASSDRGRRSYNEQFF. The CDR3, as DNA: TGTGCCAGCAGTGACAGGGGGCGGCGCTCCTACAATGAGCAGTTCTTC.

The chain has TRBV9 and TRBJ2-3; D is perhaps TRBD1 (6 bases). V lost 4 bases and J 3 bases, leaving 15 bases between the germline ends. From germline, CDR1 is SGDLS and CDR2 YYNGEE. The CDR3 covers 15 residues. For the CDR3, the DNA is TGTGCCAGCAGCACCACAACAGGGCGGACAGATACGCAGTATTTT. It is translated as CASSTTTGRTDTQYF.

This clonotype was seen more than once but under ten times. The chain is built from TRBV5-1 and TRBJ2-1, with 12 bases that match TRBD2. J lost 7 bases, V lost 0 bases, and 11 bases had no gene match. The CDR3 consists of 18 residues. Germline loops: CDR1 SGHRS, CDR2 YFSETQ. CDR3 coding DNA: TGCGCCAGCAGCTTGGAGGCTAGCGGGAGGGCATATGGTAATGAGCAGTTCTTC. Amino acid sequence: CASSLEASGRAYGNEQFF.

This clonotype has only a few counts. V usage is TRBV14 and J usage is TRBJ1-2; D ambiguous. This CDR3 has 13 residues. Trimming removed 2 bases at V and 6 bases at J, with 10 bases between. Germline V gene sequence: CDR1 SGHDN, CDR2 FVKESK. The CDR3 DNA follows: TGTGCCAGCAGCCAAAGGGATCGCGATGGCTACACCTTC. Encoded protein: CASSQRDRDGYTF.

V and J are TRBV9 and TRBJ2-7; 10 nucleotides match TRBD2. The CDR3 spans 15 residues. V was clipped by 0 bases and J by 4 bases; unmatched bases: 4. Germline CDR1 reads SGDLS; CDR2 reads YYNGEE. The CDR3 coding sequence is TGTGCCAGCAGCGTAGGTGGACTAGCGGCGTACGAGCAGTACTTC. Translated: CASSVGGLAAYEQYF.

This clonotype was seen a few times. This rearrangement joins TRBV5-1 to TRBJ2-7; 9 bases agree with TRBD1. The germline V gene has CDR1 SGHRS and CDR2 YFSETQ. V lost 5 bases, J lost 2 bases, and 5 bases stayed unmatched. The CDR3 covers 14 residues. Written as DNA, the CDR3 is TGCGCCAGCAGGCCGGACAGGGGACCCTACGAGCAGTACTTC. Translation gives CASRPDRGPYEQYF. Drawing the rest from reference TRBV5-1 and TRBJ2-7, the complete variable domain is KAGVTQTPRYLIKTRGQQVTLSCSPISGHRSVSWYQQTPGQGLQFLFEYFSETQRNKGNFPGRFSGRQFSNSRSEMNVSTLELGDSALYLCASRPDRGPYEQYFGPGTRLTVT.

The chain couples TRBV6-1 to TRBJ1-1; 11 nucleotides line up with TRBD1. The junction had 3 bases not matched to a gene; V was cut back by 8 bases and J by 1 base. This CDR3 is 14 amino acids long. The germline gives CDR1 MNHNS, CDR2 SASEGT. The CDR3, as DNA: TGTGCCAGCTACGGACAGGGGGCGAACACTGAAGCTTTCTTT. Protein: CASYGQGANTEAFF.

CDR3 DNA: TGCGCCAGCAGCCAGGTACTAGCGGGAGACGCAGATACGCAGTATTTT. Residues: CASSQVLAGDADTQYF. This rearrangement joins TRBV4-1 to TRBJ2-3, with TRBD2 matching over 11 bases. Germline V gene sequence: CDR1 MGHRA, CDR2 YSYEKL. The CDR3 is 16 residues long. V shed 3 bases, J shed 4 bases, and the junction held 6 bases outside the gene matches.

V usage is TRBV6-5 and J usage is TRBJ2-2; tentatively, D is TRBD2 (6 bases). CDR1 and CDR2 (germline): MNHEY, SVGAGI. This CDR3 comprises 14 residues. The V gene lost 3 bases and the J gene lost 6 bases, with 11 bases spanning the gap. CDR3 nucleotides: TGTGCCAGCAGTTATGGACTATCATCCGGGGAGCTGTTTTTT. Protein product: CASSYGLSSGELFF.

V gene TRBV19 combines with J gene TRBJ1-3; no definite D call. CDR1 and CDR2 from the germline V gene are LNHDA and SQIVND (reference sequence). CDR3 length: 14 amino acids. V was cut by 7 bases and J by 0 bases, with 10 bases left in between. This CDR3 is CASTKGLSGNTIYF. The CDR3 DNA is TGTGCCAGTACTAAAGGCCTCTCTGGAAACACCATATATTTT.

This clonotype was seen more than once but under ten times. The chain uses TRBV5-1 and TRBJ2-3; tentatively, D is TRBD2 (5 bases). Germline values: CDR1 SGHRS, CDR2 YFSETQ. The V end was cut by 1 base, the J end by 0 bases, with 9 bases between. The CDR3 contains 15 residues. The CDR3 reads CASSLRGHSTDTQYF. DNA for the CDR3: TGCGCCAGCAGCTTGCGAGGGCACAGCACAGATACGCAGTATTTT.

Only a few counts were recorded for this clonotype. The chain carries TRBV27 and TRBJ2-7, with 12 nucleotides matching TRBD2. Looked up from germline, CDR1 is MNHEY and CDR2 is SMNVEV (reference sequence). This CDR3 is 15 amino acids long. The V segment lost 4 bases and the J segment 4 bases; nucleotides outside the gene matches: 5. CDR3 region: CASSSPGLAGYEQYF. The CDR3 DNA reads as TGTGCCAGCAGTTCTCCGGGACTAGCGGGTTACGAGCAGTACTTC.